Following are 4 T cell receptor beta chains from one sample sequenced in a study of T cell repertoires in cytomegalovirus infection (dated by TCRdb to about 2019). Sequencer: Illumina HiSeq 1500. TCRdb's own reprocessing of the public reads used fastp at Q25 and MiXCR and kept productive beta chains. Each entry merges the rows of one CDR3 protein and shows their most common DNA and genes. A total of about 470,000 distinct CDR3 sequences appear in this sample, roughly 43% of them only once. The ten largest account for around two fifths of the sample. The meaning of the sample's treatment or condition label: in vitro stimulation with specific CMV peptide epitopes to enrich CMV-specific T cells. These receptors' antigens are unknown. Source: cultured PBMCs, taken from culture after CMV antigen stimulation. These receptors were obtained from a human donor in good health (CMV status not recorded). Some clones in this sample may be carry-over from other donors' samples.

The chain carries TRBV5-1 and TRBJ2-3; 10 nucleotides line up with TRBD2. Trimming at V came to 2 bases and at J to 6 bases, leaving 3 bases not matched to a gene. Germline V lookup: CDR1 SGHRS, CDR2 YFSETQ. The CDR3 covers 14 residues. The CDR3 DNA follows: TGCGCCAGCAGCTTTAGCGGGGGGCACGATACGCAGTATTTT. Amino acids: CASSFSGGHDTQYF. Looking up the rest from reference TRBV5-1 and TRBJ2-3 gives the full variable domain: KAGVTQTPRYLIKTRGQQVTLSCSPISGHRSVSWYQQTPGQGLQFLFEYFSETQRNKGNFPGRFSGRQFSNSRSEMNVSTLELGDSALYLCASSFSGGHDTQYFGPGTRLTVL.

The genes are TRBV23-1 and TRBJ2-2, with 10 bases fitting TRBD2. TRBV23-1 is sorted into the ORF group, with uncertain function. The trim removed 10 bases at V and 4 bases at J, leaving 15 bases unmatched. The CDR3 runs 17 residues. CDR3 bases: TGCGCCATCACCCGGGGAAGCGGGGGGGTGTGCACCGGGGAGCTGTTTTTT. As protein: CAITRGSGGVCTGELFF.

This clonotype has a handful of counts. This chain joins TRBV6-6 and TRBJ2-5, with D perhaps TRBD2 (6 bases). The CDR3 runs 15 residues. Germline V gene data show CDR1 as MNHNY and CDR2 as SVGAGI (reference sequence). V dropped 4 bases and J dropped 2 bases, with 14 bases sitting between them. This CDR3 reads CASSSPGTVQETQYF. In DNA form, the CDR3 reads TGTGCCAGCAGTTCCCCCGGGACTGTACAAGAGACCCAGTACTTC.

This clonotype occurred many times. As DNA, the CDR3 is TGTGCCAGCAGCCCCAGGACTAGCGGGAGGGTCAAGAACACCGGGGAGCTGTTTTTT. The encoded protein is CASSPRTSGRVKNTGELFF. The chain recombines TRBV7-2 with TRBJ2-2, with TRBD2 matching over 15 bases. The junction had 8 bases not matched to a gene; V was cut back by 5 bases and J by 1 base. Germline V gene lookup returns CDR1 SGHTA and CDR2 FQGNSA. The CDR3 extends over 19 amino acids. Based on the CDR3 plus reference TRBV7-2 and TRBJ2-2, the full variable domain is GAGVSQSPSNKVTEKGKDVELRCDPISGHTALYWYRQSLGQGLEFLIYFQGNSAPDKSGLPSDRFSAERTGGSVSTLTIQRTQQEDSAVYLCASSPRTSGRVKNTGELFFGEGSRLTVL.